The TCR beta chain under discussion was sequenced for a study of CD8+ T cells in alopecia areata. The CDR3 runs to 14 residues. The junction had 4 bases not matched to a gene; V was cut back by 4 bases and J by 0 bases. The germline gives CDR1 SQVTM, CDR2 ANQGSEA. Sorting of CD4+ cells into CD25+CD127- cells (for roughly 5 patients) was performed. In alopecia areata patients, both lesional scalp punch biopsies and peripheral blood were collected. Sorted populations comprised CD4+ and CD8+ T cells obtained from PBMCs. As concerns this clone: Antigen: not known.

The authors extracted RNA and reverse transcribed it into cDNA as the sequencing template. Libraries were prepared by immunoSEQ multiplex PCR; TCRdb keeps only in-frame clonotypes and omits some of them. This sample has 37,000 or so clones, with approximately 54% found just once. Study-level results: More clonal than normal scalp was lesional scalp, particularly alopecia totalis/universalis.

V is TRBV29-1 and J is TRBJ1-1, with TRBD1 matching 8 bases. This TCR derives from a human donor with alopecia areata. Specimen: CD4+ Tregs sorted from blood. The CDR3 is CSVGPGQVNTEAFF. The CDR3, as DNA: TGCAGCGTTGGACCGGGACAGGTGAACACTGAAGCTTTCTTT.